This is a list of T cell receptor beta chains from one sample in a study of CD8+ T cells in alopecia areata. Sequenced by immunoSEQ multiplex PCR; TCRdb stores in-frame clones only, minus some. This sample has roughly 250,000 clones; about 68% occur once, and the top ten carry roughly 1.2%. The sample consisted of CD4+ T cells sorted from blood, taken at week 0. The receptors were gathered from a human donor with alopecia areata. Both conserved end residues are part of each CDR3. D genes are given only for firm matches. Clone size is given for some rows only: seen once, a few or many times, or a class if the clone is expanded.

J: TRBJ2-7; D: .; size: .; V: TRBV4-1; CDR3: CASSQERGPEAYEQYF; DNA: TGCGCCAGCAGCCAAGAACGGGGGCCGGAGGCCTACGAGCAGTACTTC
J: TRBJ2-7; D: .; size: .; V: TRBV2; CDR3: CASLPPPSGEQYF; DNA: TGTGCCAGCCTTCCACCTCCTTCCGGGGAGCAGTACTTC
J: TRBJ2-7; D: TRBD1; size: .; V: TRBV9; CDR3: CASSPRQGAAYEQYF; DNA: TGTGCCAGCAGCCCTCGACAGGGGGCCGCCTACGAGCAGTACTTC
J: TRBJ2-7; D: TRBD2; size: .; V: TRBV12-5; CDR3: CASGPPGTGGPYEQYF; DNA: TGTGCTAGTGGTCCCCCTGGGACGGGGGGGCCCTACGAGCAGTACTTC
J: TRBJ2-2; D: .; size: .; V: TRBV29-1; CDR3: CSVDGQPNTGELFF; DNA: TGCAGCGTTGACGGGCAGCCGAACACCGGGGAGCTGTTTTTT
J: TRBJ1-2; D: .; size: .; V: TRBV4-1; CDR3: CASSQDRASNYGYTF; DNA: TGCGCCAGCAGCCAAGATAGGGCATCCAACTATGGCTACACCTTC
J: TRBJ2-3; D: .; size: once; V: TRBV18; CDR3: CASSLSNKDTQYF; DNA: TGTGCCAGCTCACTCTCCAATAAGGATACGCAGTATTTT
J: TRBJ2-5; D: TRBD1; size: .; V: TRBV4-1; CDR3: CASSPTDREETQYF; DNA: TGCGCCAGCAGCCCTACGGACAGGGAGGAGACCCAGTACTTC
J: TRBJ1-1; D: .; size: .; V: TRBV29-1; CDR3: CSTAMGRANTEAFF; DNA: TGCAGTACCGCAATGGGCAGGGCAAACACTGAAGCTTTCTTT
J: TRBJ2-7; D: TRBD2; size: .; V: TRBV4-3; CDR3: CASSQNLAGGRKSSYEQYF; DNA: TGCGCCAGCAGCCAAAACTTAGCGGGGGGCCGTAAGAGCTCCTACGAGCAGTACTTC
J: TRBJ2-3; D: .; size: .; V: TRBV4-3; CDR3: CASSRAVRDTQYF; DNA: TGCGCCAGCAGCCGAGCAGTAAGAGATACGCAGTATTTT
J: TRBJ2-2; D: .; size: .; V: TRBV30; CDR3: CAWKRQIYTGELFF; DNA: TGTGCCTGGAAACGCCAAATTTACACCGGGGAGCTGTTTTTT
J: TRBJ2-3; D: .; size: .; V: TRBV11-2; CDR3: CASSPGGGMIDTQYF; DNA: TGTGCCAGCAGCCCGGGCGGAGGGATGATAGATACGCAGTATTTT
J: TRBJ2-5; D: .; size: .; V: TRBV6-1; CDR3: CASREGNVQETQYF; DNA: TGTGCCAGCAGAGAAGGGAATGTTCAAGAGACCCAGTACTTC
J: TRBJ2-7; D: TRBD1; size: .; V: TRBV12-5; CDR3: CASGPRTGIGEQYF; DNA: TGTGCTAGTGGTCCCAGGACAGGGATCGGCGAGCAGTACTTC
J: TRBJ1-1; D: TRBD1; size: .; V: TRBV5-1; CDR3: CASSLPGTDTEAFF; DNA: TGCGCCAGCAGCTTGCCGGGGACAGACACTGAAGCTTTCTTT
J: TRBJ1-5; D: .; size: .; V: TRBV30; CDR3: CAWSKKGDQPQHF; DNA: TGTGCCTGGAGTAAAAAGGGGGATCAGCCCCAGCATTTT
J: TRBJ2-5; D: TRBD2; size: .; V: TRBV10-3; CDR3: CAISALAGSQETQYF; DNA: TGTGCCATCAGTGCCCTAGCGGGGAGCCAAGAGACCCAGTACTTC
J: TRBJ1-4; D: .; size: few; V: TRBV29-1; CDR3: CSVDGGRNEKLFF; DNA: TGCAGCGTGGACGGAGGAAGGAATGAAAAACTGTTTTTT
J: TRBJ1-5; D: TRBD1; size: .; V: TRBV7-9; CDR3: CASSLGQGVNQPQHF; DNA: TGTGCCAGCAGCTTAGGGCAGGGGGTAAATCAGCCCCAGCATTTT
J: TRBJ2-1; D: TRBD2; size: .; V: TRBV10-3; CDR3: CAIRIRSGDYNEQFF; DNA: TGTGCCATCAGAATCAGGAGCGGGGATTACAATGAGCAGTTCTTC